Presented here are 22 T cell receptor beta chains from one specimen sequenced in a study of T cell clonality in common variable immunodeficiency. TCRdb keeps only in-frame clones here, not all; method: immunoSEQ multiplex PCR. The sample is made up of around 81,000 clones, none counted only once. The specimen was peripheral blood mononuclear cells. These TCRs come from a person between 18 and 75 years old in good health.

This clone was seen many times. The CDR3 is cut off 3 residues early in the read; its end comes from the germline J gene. The chain uses TRBV19 and TRBJ2-4, with D possibly matching TRBD2 (6 bases). Per germline, CDR1 LNHDA and CDR2 SQIVND (reference sequence). V shed 7 bases and J shed 9 bases, with 19 bases lying between them. The CDR3 is made up of 14 amino acids. The CDR3 DNA, read in part, is TGTGCCAGTAACAATGGGGGGTTTCCAGGCATT. It codes for CASNNGGFPGI. The entire CDR3 protein is CASNNGGFPGIQYF.

This clone was counted ten times or more. The CDR3 spells CASSSGTSGRDTQYF. The part of the CDR3 DNA that was read is TGTGCCAGCAGCTCCGGGACTAGCGGGAGGGATACG. The chain has TRBV5-8 and TRBJ2-3; TRBD2 aligns across 15 bases. The read ends 3 residues before the CDR3 terminus; that terminus is restored from the germline J gene. V dropped 3 bases and J dropped 6; count of bases not matched to a gene: 2. The CDR3 extends over 15 amino acids. From germline, CDR1 is SGHTS and CDR2 YDEGEE. The complete variable domain, with remaining parts taken from reference TRBV5-8 and TRBJ2-3, reads EAGVTQSPTHLIKTRGQQATLRCSPISGHTSVYWYQQALGLGLQFLLWYDEGEERNRGNFPPRFSGRQFPNYSSELNVNALELEDSALYLCASSSGTSGRDTQYFGPGTRLTVL.

This clone has a count of ten or more. The CDR3 end lies 3 residues beyond the end of the read and is filled in from the germline J gene. The V and J genes are TRBV20-1 and TRBJ2-3, with TRBD2 matching over 8 bases. Germline V gene sequence: CDR1 DFQATT, CDR2 SNEGSKA (reference sequence). This CDR3 has 15 residues. With V trimmed by 4 bases and J by 2 bases, 8 bases remained unmatched. CDR3 DNA (partial): TGCAGTGCTAACCTTGGCGGGAGGAACACAGATACG. Its translation: CSANLGGRNTDT. The complete CDR3 sequence is CSANLGGRNTDTQYF.

This clone was counted at least ten times. The CDR3 is cut off 3 residues early in the read; its end comes from the germline J gene. This chain connects TRBV28 to TRBJ2-7; possibly TRBD2 for D (6 bases). Trimming removed 3 bases at V and 6 bases at J, with 21 bases between. This CDR3 spans 16 amino acids. The germline CDR1 and CDR2 sequences are MDHEN and SYDVKM. CDR3 residues: CASSFVSMGGRREQYF. The sequenced CDR3 bases are TGTGCCAGCAGTTTTGTTTCTATGGGGGGTCGCCGCGAG.

This clone was observed many times. Read coverage stops 3 residues before the CDR3 terminus; the germline J gene supplies the remainder. The rearrangement joins TRBV5-6 to TRBJ2-5; a weak D match, TRBD1 (5 bases). V was clipped by 3 bases and J by 0 bases, with 9 bases between them. The V gene's germline CDR1 is SGHDT and CDR2 YYEEEE. The CDR3 is 14 amino acids. The part of the CDR3 DNA that was read is TGTGCCAGCAGCTGGGGCGGAAACCAAGAGACC. It specifies CASSWGGNQET. The complete CDR3 reads CASSWGGNQETQYF. The whole variable domain, filled in from reference TRBV5-6 and TRBJ2-5, reads DAGVTQSPTHLIKTRGQQVTLRCSPKSGHDTVSWYQQALGQGPQFIFQYYEEEERQRGNFPDRFSGHQFPNYSSELNVNALLLGDSALYLCASSWGGNQETQYFGPGTRLLVL.

This clone was found many times. The read ends 3 residues early relative to the CDR3; the germline J gene fills the gap. The chain joins TRBV2 to TRBJ2-3; 12 bases map to TRBD2. Losses at the gene ends were 6 bases for V and 1 base for J; bases not matched to a gene: 11. This CDR3 contains 18 residues. From germline, CDR1 is SNHLY and CDR2 FYNNEI. The covered CDR3 bases are TGTGCCAGCAGCGGCCACCTCCGACTAGCGGGGGGCACAGATACG. Its translation is CASSGHLRLAGGTDT. Given in full, the CDR3 is CASSGHLRLAGGTDTQYF.

This clone occurred many times. The CDR3 here is CASSQGVAGGFDEQFF. The DNA read from the CDR3 is TGCGCCAGCAGCCAAGGTGTAGCGGGAGGGTTTGATGAG. The V gene is TRBV4-1, the J gene TRBJ2-1; TRBD2 agrees at 11 bases. Read data end 3 residues before the CDR3 end; the end is taken from the germline J gene. In germline, CDR1 is MGHRA, CDR2 YSYEKL. The CDR3 is made up of 16 amino acids. The V gene end was trimmed by 1 base and the J gene end by 8 bases; junction bases not matched to a gene: 7.

The sample holds many counts of this clone. The read gets to within 3 residues of the CDR3 end, and the germline J gene fills in the rest. V is TRBV6-2 or TRBV6-3 and J is TRBJ2-7; no clear D. Germline lookup yields CDR1 MNHEY and CDR2 SVGEGT. CDR3 length equals 11 residues. Trimming removed 5 bases at V and 2 bases at J, with 4 bases between. The part of the CDR3 DNA that was read is TGTGCCAGCAGTACAGCCTACGAG. The encoded protein is CASSTAYE. The whole CDR3 sequence is CASSTAYEQYF.

Ten or more counts support this clone. The CDR3 end lies 3 residues beyond the end of the read and is filled in from the germline J gene. V is TRBV5-1 and J is TRBJ2-7; the match to TRBD2 covers 12 bases. The germline V gene has CDR1 SGHRS and CDR2 YFSETQ. Unmatched junction bases numbered 4, after V lost 5 bases and J lost 4 bases. The CDR3 length is 14 residues. The DNA read from the CDR3 is TGCGCCAGCAGTCCCCTAGCGGGAGGGTACGAG. Translated, it gives CASSPLAGGYE. The CDR3 in its entirety is CASSPLAGGYEQYF.

This clone occurred many times. The CDR3 end is not reached by the read, which stops 3 residues before it; the germline J gene fills it in. V gene TRBV19 combines with J gene TRBJ2-3, with 9 bases fitting TRBD2. Germline lookup yields CDR1 LNHDA and CDR2 SQIVND (reference sequence). With V trimmed by 6 bases and J by 4 bases, 11 bases remained unmatched. The CDR3 contains 16 residues. CDR3 sequence reads: CASRLGTSLSSDTQYF. The sequenced part of the CDR3 DNA is TGTGCCAGTAGGCTCGGGACTAGCTTAAGTTCAGATACG.

This clone has ten or more counts. Incomplete CDR3 DNA: TGTGGGGGGTCCGGGACAGGGCGGACCCTCGGCACAGATACG. Translated, it gives CGGSGTGRTLGTDT. The complete CDR3 protein is CGGSGTGRTLGTDTQYF. This chain links TRBV2 with TRBJ2-3, with 9 nucleotides matching TRBD1. The read terminates 3 residues before the CDR3 end, so the remaining end is supplied by the germline J gene. Germline V gene sequence: CDR1 SNHLY, CDR2 FYNNEI. The CDR3 covers 17 residues. The whole variable domain, filled in from reference TRBV2 and TRBJ2-3, reads EPEVTQTPSHQVTQMGQEVILRCVPISNHLYFYWYRQILGQKVEFLVSFYNNEISEKSEIFDDQFSVERPDGSNFTLKIRSTKLEDSAMYFCGGSGTGRTLGTDTQYFGPGTRLTVL.

This clone was seen a few times. At one end, the junction sequence differs from germline, possibly due to a read error. The sequence runs out 3 residues before the end of the CDR3; the remainder is reconstructed from the germline J gene. Other nucleotide sequences from this sample produce the same CDR3. This sequence joins TRBV19 and TRBJ1-4; D may be TRBD1 (5 bases). Per the germline V gene, CDR1 is LNHDA and CDR2 is SQIVND (reference sequence). The CDR3 is 14 residues long. CDR3 sequence reads: CASSILSGEAKLFF. The part of the CDR3 DNA that was read is TGCGCCAGTAGTATTCTGTCGGGGGAAGCAAAA.

This clone has a count of ten or more. The CDR3: CASRDQTEGAKNIQYF. The part of the CDR3 DNA that was read is TGTGCCAGCAGAGACCAGACCGAGGGGGCCAAAAACATT. The rearrangement joins TRBV6-2 or TRBV6-3 to TRBJ2-4, with D perhaps TRBD1 or TRBD2 (5 bases each). The missing CDR3 end, 3 residues past where the read stops, is filled in from the germline J gene. CDR3 length equals 16 residues. The V end lost 6 bases, the J end lost 1 base, and 16 bases lay between the germline ends. The germline CDR1 and CDR2 sequences are MNHEY and SVGEGT.

This clone has at least ten counts. From the germline J gene comes the end of the CDR3, since the read stops 3 residues before it. The chain uses TRBV20-1 and TRBJ2-7, with 7 bases matching TRBD1. V trimming: 6 bases; J trimming: 4 bases; junction bases outside the gene matches: 6. CDR3 length: 12 amino acids. CDR1 is DFQATT and CDR2 is SNEGSKA in the germline V gene (reference sequence). CDR3: CSARDSQYEQYF. CDR3 DNA (partial): TGCAGTGCCAGGGACAGTCAATACGAG.

This clone was detected ten times or more. The read terminates 3 residues before the CDR3 end, so the remaining end is supplied by the germline J gene. This rearrangement joins TRBV28 to TRBJ2-3; tentatively, D is TRBD1 (6 bases). This CDR3 comprises 14 residues. Per the germline V gene, CDR1 is MDHEN and CDR2 is SYDVKM. The V and J ends lost 2 bases and 6 bases respectively, with 12 bases between them. This CDR3 is CASSLVGAVDTQYF. The CDR3 DNA, read in part, is TGTGCCAGCAGTTTAGTGGGGGCCGTGGATACG. Combining the CDR3 with reference TRBV28 and TRBJ2-3 gives the whole variable domain DVKVTQSSRYLVKRTGEKVFLECVQDMDHENMFWYRQDPGLGLRLIYFSYDVKMKEKGDIPEGYSVSREKKERFSLILESASTNQTSMYLCASSLVGAVDTQYFGPGTRLTVL.

This clone was counted many times. The read terminates 3 residues ahead of where the CDR3 ends, so the germline J gene completes it. Distinct nucleotide sequences in the sample also encode this CDR3. This chain joins TRBV19 and TRBJ2-2; a possible D gene is TRBD2 (5 bases). The CDR3 sequence is 13 residues long. V was shortened by 1 base and J by 5 bases, with 5 bases between the two germline ends. Looked up from germline, CDR1 is LNHDA and CDR2 is SQIVND (reference sequence). CDR3 region: CASSIGGTGELFF. Incomplete CDR3 DNA: TGTGCCAGTAGTATAGGCGGGACCGGGGAG.

This clone was observed at least ten times. From the germline J gene comes the end of the CDR3, since the read stops 3 residues before it. This rearrangement joins TRBV12-3 or TRBV12-4 to TRBJ1-2; D may be TRBD1 (6 bases). The CDR3 covers 14 residues. Deletions cut 6 bases from V and 0 bases from J, with 11 bases between. This CDR3 reads CASRPQGSNYGYTF. The covered CDR3 bases are TGTGCCAGCAGGCCACAGGGTTCTAACTATGGC.

This clone was detected ten times or more. With the read ending 3 residues before the CDR3 end, the germline J gene is used to fill in that end. The rearrangement joins TRBV5-6 to TRBJ2-1; 12 bases map to TRBD2. J lost 4 bases, V lost 4 bases, and 3 bases had no gene match. Germline-derived CDR1 and CDR2 are SGHDT and YYEEEE. The length of the CDR3 is 15 residues. This CDR3 reads CASSPGLAGYNEQFF. The sequenced part of the CDR3 DNA is TGTGCCAGCAGCCCGGGACTAGCGGGTTACAATGAG.

This clone appeared a few times. Sequencing ends 3 residues short of the CDR3 end; the germline J gene provides the rest. This chain uses TRBV30 with TRBJ2-2, with D perhaps matching TRBD1 (6 bases). Trimming took 5 bases from V and 8 from J, leaving 12 bases between them. Germline CDR1 reads GTSNPN; CDR2 reads SVGIG (reference sequence). The length of the CDR3 is 12 residues. CDR3: CAWAEGVGELFF. The sequenced CDR3 bases are TGTGCCTGGGCCGAGGGGGTTGGGGAG.

This clone was detected ten times or more. The read finishes 3 residues shy of the CDR3 end, and the germline J gene is used to complete it. The chain couples TRBV20-1 to TRBJ2-7; D perhaps matches TRBD1 (5 bases). From germline, CDR1 is DFQATT and CDR2 SNEGSKA (reference sequence). Trimming cost V 3 bases and J 1 base, with 7 bases left between them. The CDR3 consists of 12 residues. The CDR3 protein is CSASGASYEQYF. The CDR3 DNA, read in part, is TGCAGTGCTAGTGGGGCGTCCTACGAG.

This clone showed up many times. With the read ending 3 residues before the CDR3 end, the germline J gene is used to fill in that end. The chain joins TRBV11-2 to TRBJ2-2; TRBD2 aligns across 10 bases. The CDR3 totals 14 residues. Germline loops: CDR1 SGHAT, CDR2 FQNNGV. With V trimmed by 8 bases and J by 7 bases, 7 bases remained unmatched. This CDR3 reads CASGRTSGSGELFF. The covered CDR3 bases are TGTGCCAGCGGCAGGACTAGCGGAAGCGGGGAG.

This clone was found many times. From the germline J gene comes the end of the CDR3, since the read stops 3 residues before it. The chain joins TRBV28 to TRBJ2-3; 7 bases agree with TRBD2. The CDR3 sequence is 15 residues long. Trimming took 5 bases from V and 1 from J; bases not matched to a gene: 6. Germline CDR1 reads MDHEN; CDR2 reads SYDVKM. The CDR3 reads CASSPTSPRTDTQYF. The DNA read from the CDR3 is TGTGCCAGCAGTCCGACTAGCCCGCGCACAGATACG.